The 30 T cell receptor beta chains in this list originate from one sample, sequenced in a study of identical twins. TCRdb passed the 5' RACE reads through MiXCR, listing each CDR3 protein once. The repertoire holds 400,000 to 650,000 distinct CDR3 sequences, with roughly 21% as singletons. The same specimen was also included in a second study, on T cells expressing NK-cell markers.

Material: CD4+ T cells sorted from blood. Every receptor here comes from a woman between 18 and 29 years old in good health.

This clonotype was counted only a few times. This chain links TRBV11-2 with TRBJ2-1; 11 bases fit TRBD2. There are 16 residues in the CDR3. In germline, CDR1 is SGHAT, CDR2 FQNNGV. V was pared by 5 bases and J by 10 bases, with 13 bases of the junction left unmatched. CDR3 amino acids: CASSPVAGGPSREQFF. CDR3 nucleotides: TGTGCCAGCAGCCCCGTAGCGGGAGGGCCTAGTAGGGAGCAGTTCTTC.

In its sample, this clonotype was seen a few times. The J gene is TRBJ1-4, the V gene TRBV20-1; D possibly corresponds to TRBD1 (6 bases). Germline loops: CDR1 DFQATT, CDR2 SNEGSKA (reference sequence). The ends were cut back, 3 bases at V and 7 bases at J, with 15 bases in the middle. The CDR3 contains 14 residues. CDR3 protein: CSASVGTPSEKLFF. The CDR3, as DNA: TGCAGTGCTAGTGTGGGGACACCCAGTGAAAAACTGTTTTTT.

The CDR3 sequence is CASSYSQGYEQYF. CDR3 bases: TGTGCCAGCAGTTACTCTCAGGGCTACGAGCAGTACTTC. The chain couples TRBV6-5 to TRBJ2-7, with D maybe TRBD1 (5 bases). CDR3 length equals 13 residues. Germline V CDR1 and CDR2: MNHEY, SVGAGI. Trimming cost V 0 bases and J 3 bases, with 6 bases left between them.

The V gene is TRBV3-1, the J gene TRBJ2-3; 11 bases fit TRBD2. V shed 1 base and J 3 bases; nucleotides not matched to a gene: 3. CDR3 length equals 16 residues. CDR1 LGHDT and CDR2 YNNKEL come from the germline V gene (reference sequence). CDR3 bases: TGTGCCAGCAGCCAAGCTAGCGGGGGGTTTACAGATACGCAGTATTTT. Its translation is CASSQASGGFTDTQYF.

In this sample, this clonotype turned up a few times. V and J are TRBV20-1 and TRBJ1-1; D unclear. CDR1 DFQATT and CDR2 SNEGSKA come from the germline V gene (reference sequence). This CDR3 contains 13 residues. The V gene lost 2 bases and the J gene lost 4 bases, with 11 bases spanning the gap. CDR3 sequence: CSARREVVTEAFF. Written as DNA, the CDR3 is TGCAGTGCTAGAAGGGAGGTAGTCACTGAAGCTTTCTTT.

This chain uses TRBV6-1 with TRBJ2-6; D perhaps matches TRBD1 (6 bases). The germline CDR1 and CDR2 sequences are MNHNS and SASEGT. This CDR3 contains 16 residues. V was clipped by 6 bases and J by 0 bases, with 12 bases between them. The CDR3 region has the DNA TGTGCCAGCAGACAGACAGGCCTCTCTGGGGCCAACGTCCTGACTTTC. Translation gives CASRQTGLSGANVLTF.

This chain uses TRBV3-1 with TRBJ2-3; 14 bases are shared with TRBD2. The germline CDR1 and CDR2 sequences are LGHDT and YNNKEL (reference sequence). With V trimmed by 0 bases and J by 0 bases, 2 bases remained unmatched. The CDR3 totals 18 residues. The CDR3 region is CASSQETSGRASTDTQYF. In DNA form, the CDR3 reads TGTGCCAGCAGCCAAGAGACTAGCGGGAGGGCCAGCACAGATACGCAGTATTTT.

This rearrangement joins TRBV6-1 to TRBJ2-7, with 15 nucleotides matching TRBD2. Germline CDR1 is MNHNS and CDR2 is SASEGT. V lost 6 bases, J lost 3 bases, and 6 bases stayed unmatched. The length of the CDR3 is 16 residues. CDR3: CASRSPGLAGGYEQYF. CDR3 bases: TGTGCCAGCAGGTCACCGGGACTAGCGGGGGGCTACGAGCAGTACTTC.

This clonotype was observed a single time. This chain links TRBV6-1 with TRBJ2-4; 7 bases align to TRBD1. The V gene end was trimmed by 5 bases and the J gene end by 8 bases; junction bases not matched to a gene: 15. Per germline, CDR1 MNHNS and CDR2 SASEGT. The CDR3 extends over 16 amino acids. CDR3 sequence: CASSLGQRSGLDIQYF. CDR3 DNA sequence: TGTGCCAGCAGTCTGGGACAGAGGTCGGGTTTGGACATTCAGTACTTC.

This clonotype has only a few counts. The CDR3 nucleotides read TGCAGTGCTACCGGGCCTCCCGACGGTGAGCAGTTCTTC. It yields the protein CSATGPPDGEQFF. The chain is built from TRBV20-1 and TRBJ2-1; no clear D gene. Germline CDR1 DFQATT, CDR2 SNEGSKA (reference sequence). CDR3 length: 13 residues. Trimming cost V 4 bases and J 9 bases, with 16 bases left between them.

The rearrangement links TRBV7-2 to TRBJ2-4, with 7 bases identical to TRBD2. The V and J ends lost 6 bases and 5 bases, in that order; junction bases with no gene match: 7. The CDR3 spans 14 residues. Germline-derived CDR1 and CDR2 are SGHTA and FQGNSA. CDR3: CASSLSGTQNIQYF. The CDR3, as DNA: TGTGCCAGCAGTCTAAGCGGGACCCAAAACATTCAGTACTTC.

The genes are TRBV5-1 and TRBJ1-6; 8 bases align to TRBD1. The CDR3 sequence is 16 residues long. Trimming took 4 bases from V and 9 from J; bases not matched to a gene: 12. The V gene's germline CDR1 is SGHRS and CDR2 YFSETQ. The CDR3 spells CASSGKTGAEFSPLHF. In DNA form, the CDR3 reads TGCGCCAGCAGCGGAAAGACAGGGGCAGAGTTTTCACCCCTCCACTTT.

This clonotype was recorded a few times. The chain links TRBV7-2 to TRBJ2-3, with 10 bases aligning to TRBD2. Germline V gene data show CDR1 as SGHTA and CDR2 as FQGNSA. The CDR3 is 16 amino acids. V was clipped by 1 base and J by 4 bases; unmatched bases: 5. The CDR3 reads CASSLGSLAGADTQYF. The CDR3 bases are TGTGCCAGCAGCTTAGGGTCCCTAGCGGGAGCAGATACGCAGTATTTT.

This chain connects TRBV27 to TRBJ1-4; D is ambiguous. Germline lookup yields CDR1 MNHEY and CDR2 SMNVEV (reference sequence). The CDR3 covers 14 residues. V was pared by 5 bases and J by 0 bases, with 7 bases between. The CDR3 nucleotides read TGTGCCAGCAGTATTTATGCAACTAATGAAAAACTGTTTTTT. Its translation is CASSIYATNEKLFF.

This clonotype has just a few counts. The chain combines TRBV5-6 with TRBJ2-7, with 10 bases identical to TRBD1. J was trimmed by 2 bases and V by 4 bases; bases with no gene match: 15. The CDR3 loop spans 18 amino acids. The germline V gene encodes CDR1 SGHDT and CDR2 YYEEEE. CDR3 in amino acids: CASSQRTPGQGVTYEQYF. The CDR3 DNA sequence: TGTGCCAGCAGCCAAAGGACCCCTGGACAGGGGGTGACCTACGAGCAGTACTTC. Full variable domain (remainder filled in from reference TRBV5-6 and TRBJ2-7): DAGVTQSPTHLIKTRGQQVTLRCSPKSGHDTVSWYQQALGQGPQFIFQYYEEEERQRGNFPDRFSGHQFPNYSSELNVNALLLGDSALYLCASSQRTPGQGVTYEQYFGPGTRLTVT.

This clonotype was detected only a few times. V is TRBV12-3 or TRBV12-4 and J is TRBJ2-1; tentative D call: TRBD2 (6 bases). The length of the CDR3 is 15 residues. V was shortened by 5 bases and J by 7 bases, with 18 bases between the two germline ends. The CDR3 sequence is CASSVLPGLPNEQFF. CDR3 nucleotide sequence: TGTGCCAGCAGTGTTCTCCCGGGACTCCCAAATGAGCAGTTCTTC.

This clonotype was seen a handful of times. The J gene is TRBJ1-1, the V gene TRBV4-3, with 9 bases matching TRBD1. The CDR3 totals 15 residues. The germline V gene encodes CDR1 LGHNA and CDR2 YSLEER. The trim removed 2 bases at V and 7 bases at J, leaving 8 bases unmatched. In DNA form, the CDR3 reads TGCGCCAGCAGCCAACCCGGTAACAGGGGGCTTGAAGCTTTCTTT. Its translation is CASSQPGNRGLEAFF.

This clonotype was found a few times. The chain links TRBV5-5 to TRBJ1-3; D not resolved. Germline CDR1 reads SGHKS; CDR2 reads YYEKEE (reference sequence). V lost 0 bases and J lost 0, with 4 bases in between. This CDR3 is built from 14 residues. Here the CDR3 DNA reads TGTGCCAGCAGCTTGGAGCACTCTGGAAACACCATATATTTT. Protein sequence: CASSLEHSGNTIYF.

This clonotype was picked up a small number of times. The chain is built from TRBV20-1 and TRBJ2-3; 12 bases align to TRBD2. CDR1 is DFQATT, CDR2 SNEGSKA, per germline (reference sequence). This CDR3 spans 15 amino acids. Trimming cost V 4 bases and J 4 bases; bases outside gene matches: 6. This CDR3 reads CSAKLAGGSPDTQYF. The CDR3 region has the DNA TGCAGTGCTAAACTAGCGGGAGGTAGCCCAGATACGCAGTATTTT.

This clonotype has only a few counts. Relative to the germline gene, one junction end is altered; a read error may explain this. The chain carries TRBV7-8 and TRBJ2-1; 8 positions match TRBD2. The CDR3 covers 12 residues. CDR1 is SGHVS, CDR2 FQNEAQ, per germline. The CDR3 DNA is TGTGCCAGCAGCCCGACGACTAGCGCCTACCTCTTC. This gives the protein CASSPTTSAYLF.

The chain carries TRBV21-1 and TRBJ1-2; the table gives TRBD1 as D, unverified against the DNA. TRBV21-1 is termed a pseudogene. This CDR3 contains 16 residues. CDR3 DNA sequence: TGTGCCAGCAGCAAACACCCCGGACAGGGCAACTATGGCTACACCTTC. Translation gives CASSKHPGQGNYGYTF.

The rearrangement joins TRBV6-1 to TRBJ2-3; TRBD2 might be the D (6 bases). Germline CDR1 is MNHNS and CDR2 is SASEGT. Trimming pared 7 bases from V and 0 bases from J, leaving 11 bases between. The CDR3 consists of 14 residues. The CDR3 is CASKGLMSTDTQYF. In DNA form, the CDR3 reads TGTGCCAGCAAAGGACTAATGAGCACAGATACGCAGTATTTT.

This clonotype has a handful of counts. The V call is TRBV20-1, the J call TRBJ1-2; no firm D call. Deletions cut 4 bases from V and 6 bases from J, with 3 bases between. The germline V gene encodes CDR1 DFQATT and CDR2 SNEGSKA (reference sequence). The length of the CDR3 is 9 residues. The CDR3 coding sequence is TGCAGTGCTAAGGATGGCTACACCTTC. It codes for CSAKDGYTF.

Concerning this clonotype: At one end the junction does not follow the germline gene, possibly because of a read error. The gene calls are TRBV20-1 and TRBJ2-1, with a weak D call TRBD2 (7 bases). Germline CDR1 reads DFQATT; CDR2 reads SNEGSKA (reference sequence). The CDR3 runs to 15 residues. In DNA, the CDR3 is TGCAGTGCTAGAGCGGGCGGGGGCTCCTACAATGTGCAGTTCTTC. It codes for CSARAGGGSYNVQFF.

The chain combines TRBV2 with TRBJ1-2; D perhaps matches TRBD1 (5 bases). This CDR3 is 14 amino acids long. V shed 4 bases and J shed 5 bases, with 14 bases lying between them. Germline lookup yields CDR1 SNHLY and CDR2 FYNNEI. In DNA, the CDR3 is TGTGCCAGCAGTGTTAACCGGGACCAATATGGCTACACCTTC. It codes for CASSVNRDQYGYTF.

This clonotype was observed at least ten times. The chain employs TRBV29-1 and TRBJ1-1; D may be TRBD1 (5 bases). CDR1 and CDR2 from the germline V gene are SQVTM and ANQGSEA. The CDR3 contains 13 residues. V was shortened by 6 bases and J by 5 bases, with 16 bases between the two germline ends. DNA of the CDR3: TGCAGCGTCCCGACATTGGGGGGAACTGAAGCTTTCTTT. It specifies CSVPTLGGTEAFF.

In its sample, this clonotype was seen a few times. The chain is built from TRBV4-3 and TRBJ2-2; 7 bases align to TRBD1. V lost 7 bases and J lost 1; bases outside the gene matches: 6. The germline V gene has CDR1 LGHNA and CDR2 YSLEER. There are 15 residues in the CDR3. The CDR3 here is CASKRDRLNTGELFF. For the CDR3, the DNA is TGCGCCAGCAAAAGGGACAGACTGAACACCGGGGAGCTGTTTTTT.

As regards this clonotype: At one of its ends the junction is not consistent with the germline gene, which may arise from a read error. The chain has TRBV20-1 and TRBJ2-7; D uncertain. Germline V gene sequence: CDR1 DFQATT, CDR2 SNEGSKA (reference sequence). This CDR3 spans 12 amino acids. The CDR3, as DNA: TGCAGTGCTCGAGAGAGTACCTACGAGCAGTACTTC. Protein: CSARESTYEQYF.

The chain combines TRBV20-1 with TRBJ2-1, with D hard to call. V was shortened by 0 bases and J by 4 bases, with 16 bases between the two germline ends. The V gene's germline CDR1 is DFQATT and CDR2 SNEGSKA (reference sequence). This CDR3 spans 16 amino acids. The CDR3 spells CSARDQRGRAYNEQFF. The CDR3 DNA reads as TGCAGTGCTAGAGATCAGCGAGGACGGGCGTACAATGAGCAGTTCTTC.

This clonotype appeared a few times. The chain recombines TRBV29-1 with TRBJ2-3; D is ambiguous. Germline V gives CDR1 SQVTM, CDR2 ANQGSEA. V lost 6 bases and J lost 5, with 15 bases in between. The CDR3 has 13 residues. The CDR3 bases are TGCAGCGTCGCCGTCGGTTACGTAGATACGCAGTATTTT. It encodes CSVAVGYVDTQYF.